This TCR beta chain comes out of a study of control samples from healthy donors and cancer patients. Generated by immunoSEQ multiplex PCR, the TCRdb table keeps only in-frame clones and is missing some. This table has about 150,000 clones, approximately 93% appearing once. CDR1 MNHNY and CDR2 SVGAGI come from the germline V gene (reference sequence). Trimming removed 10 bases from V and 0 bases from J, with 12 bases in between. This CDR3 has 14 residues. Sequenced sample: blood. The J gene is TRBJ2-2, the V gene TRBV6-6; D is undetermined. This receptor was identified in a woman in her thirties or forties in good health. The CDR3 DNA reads TGTGCCACGGTCCAAGGCTCGAACACCGGGGAGCTGTTTTTT. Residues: CATVQGSNTGELFF.